This passage covers 3 T cell receptor beta chains from one sample sequenced in a study of T-cell memory formation after mild COVID-19. MiXCR, applied by TCRdb to the 5' RACE reads, yields one record per CDR3 protein. The sample shows roughly 89,000 distinct CDR3 sequences, about 16% of them seen only once. The sequenced sample was PBMCs or a T cell subset sorted from them (not recorded which). The receptors originated from a man aged 18-30 years who had mild COVID-19 (a few samples of this study predate the infection). Cell type and time point are not known.

This sequence joins TRBV6-5 and TRBJ1-2; TRBD1 aligns across 8 bases. After removal of 4 bases from V and 7 bases from J, the junction contained 8 bases not matched to a gene. The CDR3 is 14 residues long. The germline gives CDR1 MNHEY, CDR2 SVGAGI. DNA of the CDR3: TGTGCCAGCAGTTCCACAGGGGGACCGGCTGGCTACACCTTC. The encoded protein is CASSSTGGPAGYTF.

In its sample, this clonotype was seen a few times. The gene calls are TRBV19 and TRBJ2-1; tentatively, D is TRBD2 (7 bases). V was clipped by 7 bases and J by 1 base, with 14 bases between them. This CDR3 is built from 15 residues. Germline values: CDR1 LNHDA, CDR2 SQIVND (reference sequence). DNA for the CDR3: TGTGCCAGTACGAACGGGGGGCCTTCCTACAATGAGCAGTTCTTC. Its translation: CASTNGGPSYNEQFF.

This clonotype was seen ten or more times. V and J are TRBV5-1 and TRBJ2-2; tentative D call: TRBD1 (6 bases). Trimming removed 2 bases from V and 6 bases from J, with 11 bases in between. The CDR3 runs to 14 residues. Germline V CDR1 and CDR2: SGHRS, YFSETQ. The CDR3 bases are TGCGCCAGCAGCTTCCAACAGGGCTCCGGGGAGCTGTTTTTT. Its translation is CASSFQQGSGELFF. The variable domain in full, with the rest retrieved from reference TRBV5-1 and TRBJ2-2, is KAGVTQTPRYLIKTRGQQVTLSCSPISGHRSVSWYQQTPGQGLQFLFEYFSETQRNKGNFPGRFSGRQFSNSRSEMNVSTLELGDSALYLCASSFQQGSGELFFGEGSRLTVL.